This note documents a single T cell receptor (beta chain) sequence. Its antigen remains unknown. All glioblastoma patients lacked an isocitrate dehydrogenase mutation. PBMC were collected before vaccination, two weeks after the third vaccination, and at progression. This record belongs to a study of glioma-infiltrating T cells after dendritic cell vaccination. The study, taken as a whole, reports: The cohort had few patients with full blood and tumor sets. Estimated pretreatment TIL content predicted outcome after dendritic cell vaccination.

TCRdb's copy holds only in-frame clones and misses some; the assay was immunoSEQ multiplex PCR. The sample has about 64,000 clones, roughly 80% seen once. This specimen consisted of blood, obtained before dendritic cell vaccination. The TCR was taken from a human donor with glioblastoma.

The CDR3, as DNA: TGTGCCAGCAGTTTAAGGGGGACTAGCGGGGGGGCCTACGAGCAGTACTTC. Translating gives CASSLRGTSGGAYEQYF. The chain couples TRBV27 to TRBJ2-7; 16 bases are a match to TRBD2. J was trimmed by 2 bases and V by 2 bases; bases with no gene match: 3. The CDR3 is 17 residues long. Germline lookup yields CDR1 MNHEY and CDR2 SMNVEV (reference sequence).